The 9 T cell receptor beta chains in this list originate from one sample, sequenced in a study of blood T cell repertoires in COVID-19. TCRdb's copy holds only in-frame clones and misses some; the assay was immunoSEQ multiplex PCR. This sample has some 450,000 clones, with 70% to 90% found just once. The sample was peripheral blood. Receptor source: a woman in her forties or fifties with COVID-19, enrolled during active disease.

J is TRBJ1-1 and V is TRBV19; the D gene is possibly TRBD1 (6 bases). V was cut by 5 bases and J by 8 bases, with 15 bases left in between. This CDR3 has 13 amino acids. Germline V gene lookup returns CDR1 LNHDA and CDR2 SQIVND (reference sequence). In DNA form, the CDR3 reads TGTGCCAGTAGTCCCCGGACAGTCTCAGAAGCTTTCTTT. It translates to CASSPRTVSEAFF.

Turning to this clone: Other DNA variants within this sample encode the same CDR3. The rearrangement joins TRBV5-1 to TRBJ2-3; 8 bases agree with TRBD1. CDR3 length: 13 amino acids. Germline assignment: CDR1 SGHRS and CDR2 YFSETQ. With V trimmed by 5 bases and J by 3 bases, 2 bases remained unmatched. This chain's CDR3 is CASRTGGTDTQYF. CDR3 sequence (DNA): TGCGCCAGCAGAACAGGGGGAACAGATACGCAGTATTTT.

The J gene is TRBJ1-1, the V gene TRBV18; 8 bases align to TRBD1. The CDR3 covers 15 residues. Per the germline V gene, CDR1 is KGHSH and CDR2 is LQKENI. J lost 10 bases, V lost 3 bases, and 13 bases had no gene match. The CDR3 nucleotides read TGTGCCAGCTCACCTGCAGGGGGCTCTCCATGGGGAGCTTTCTTT. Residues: CASSPAGGSPWGAFF.

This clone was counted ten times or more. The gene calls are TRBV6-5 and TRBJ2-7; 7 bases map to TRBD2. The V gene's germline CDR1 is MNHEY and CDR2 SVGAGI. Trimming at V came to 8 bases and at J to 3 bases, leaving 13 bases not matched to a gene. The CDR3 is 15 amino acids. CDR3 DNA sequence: TGTGCCAGCGAGGGGCCCGGGGGGAGAGTCTACGAGCAGTACTTC. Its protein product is CASEGPGGRVYEQYF.

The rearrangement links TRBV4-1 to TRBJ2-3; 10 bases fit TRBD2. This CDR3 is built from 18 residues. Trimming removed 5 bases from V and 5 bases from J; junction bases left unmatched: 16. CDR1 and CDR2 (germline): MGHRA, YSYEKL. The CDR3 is CASSVSGLAEITQDTQYF. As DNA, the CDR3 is TGCGCCAGCAGCGTTTCCGGACTAGCGGAGATAACACAAGATACGCAGTATTTT.

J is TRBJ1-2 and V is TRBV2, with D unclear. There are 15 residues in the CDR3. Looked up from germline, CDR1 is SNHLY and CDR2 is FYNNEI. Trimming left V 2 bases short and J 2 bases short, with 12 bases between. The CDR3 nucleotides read TGTGCCAGCAGTGAATCAGCGGGGAGGAACTATGGCTACACCTTC. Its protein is CASSESAGRNYGYTF.

In DNA, the CDR3 is TGCGCCAGCAGTCCCCAGCGGGGGGGCACCGGGGAGCTGTTTTTT. Its protein product is CASSPQRGGTGELFF. The chain joins TRBV23-1 to TRBJ2-2, with 10 bases that match TRBD2. TRBV23-1 is classed as an ORF, of uncertain function. The CDR3 extends over 15 amino acids. J gave up 4 bases and V 4 bases, and 3 bases lay outside the gene matches.

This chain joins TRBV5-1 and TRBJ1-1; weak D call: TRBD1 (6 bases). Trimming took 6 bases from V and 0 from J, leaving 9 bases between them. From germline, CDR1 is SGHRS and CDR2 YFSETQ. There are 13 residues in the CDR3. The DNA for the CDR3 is TGCGCCAGCAAAGGGGACATGAACACTGAAGCTTTCTTT. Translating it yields CASKGDMNTEAFF.

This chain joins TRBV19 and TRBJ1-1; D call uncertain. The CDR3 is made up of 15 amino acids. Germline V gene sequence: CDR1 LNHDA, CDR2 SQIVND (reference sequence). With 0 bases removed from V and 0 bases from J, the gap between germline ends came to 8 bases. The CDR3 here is CASSIEQQMNTEAFF. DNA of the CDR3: TGTGCCAGTAGTATAGAGCAACAGATGAACACTGAAGCTTTCTTT. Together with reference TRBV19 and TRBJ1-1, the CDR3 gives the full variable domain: DGGITQSPKYLFRKEGQNVTLSCEQNLNHDAMYWYRQDPGQGLRLIYYSQIVNDFQKGDIAEGYSVSREKKESFPLTVTSAQKNPTAFYLCASSIEQQMNTEAFFGQGTRLTVV.